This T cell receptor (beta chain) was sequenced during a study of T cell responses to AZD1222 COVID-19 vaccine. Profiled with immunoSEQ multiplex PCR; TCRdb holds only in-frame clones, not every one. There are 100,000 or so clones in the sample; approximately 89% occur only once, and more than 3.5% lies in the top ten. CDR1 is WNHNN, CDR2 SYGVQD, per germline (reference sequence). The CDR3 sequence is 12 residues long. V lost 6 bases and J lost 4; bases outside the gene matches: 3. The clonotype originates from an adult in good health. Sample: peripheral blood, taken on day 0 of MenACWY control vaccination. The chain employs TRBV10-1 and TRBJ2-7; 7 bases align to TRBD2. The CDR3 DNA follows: TGCGCCAGCAGCCCGGGGGGATACGAGCAGTACTTC. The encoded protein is CASSPGGYEQYF.